This T cell receptor beta chain was documented in a study of response to subunit inactivated influenza vaccine (dated by TCRdb to 2017 to 2018). As for the study more broadly: Deep quantitative T cell receptor repertoire profiling was used in the study to track responses to a trivalent subunit inactivated influenza vaccine.

Library construction relied on RT-PCR. These reads were obtained on an Illumina HiSeq 2500. Using fastp trimming at Q25 and MiXCR clonotype assembly, TCRdb reanalyzed the public sequencing data and kept in-frame beta chains. Every CDR3 protein is listed once, alongside the most common genes and DNA of its rows. A total of about 700,000 distinct CDR3 sequences appear in this sample, 14% of them only once. The ten largest account for less than 8.5% of the sample. The CDR3 contains 16 residues, cysteine and phenylalanine counted. Only CDR3 DNA remains: 48 bases, in frame from the first base. V was cut back by 0 bases and J by 0 bases, leaving a gap of 12 bases between them. From the germline V gene, CDR1 is MNHEY and CDR2 is SVGEGT. General conclusions and limits of the study: According to the authors, only a limited number of new T cells may be recruited by each seasonal influenza vaccination.

This clonotype occurred a few times. Its antigen target is currently unknown. Within one base of it there is no much larger clone, and no base qualities were kept. The chain couples TRBV6-2 or TRBV6-3 to TRBJ2-7, with the D gene possibly TRBD1 or TRBD2, each one fitting 6 bases. The receptor was derived from a man aged 50-59 years who received an inactivated influenza vaccine. Donor details come from another sample of the same person, matched by shared clones. The sample consisted of PBMCs from blood, taken around 14 days before vaccination. The DNA sequence is given as TGTGCCAGCAGTTACTCTTCCGGGGGCGGCTCCTACGAGCAGTACTTC. Its protein product is CASSYSSGGGSYEQYF.